This T cell receptor (beta chain) derives from a study of Ad26.COV2.S vaccination and SARS-CoV-2 variants (dated by TCRdb to 2020 to 2022). Study-level background: Donors in the vaccine arm were drawn from COV1001, a multicentre, randomized, double-blind, placebo-controlled phase I-IIa trial testing Ad26.COV2.S in healthy adults. Ad26.COV2.S was administered intramuscularly at a dose of 5x10^10 or 1x10^11 viral particles, either as one shot or as two shots given 56 days apart. Sequencing of the TCRbeta repertoire served to evaluate the specificity and breadth of SARS-CoV-2-reactive T cell receptors following Ad26.COV2.S vaccination. A total of 32 samples were included in the TCR-sequenced set, comprising roughly 19 Ad26.COV2.S vaccine recipients, 5 placebo recipients and 8 SARS-CoV-2 convalescent individuals. Trial participants were randomized into five groups of five: low-dose or high-dose Ad26.COV2.S given once or twice, or placebo on both occasions. Investigators did not know the trial group allocation while performing experiments and assessing outcomes.

What this sample's treatment or condition label stands for: some 20 received Ad26.COV2.S at low or high dose, single or two shots; roughly five received placebo; per-sample allocation not given. Repertoires of vaccine and placebo recipients were sequenced from samples collected on day 63 after the first injection. In Cohort 1b, about 25 adults aged 18-55 years were enrolled at a single site in Boston, USA, between 29 July and 7 August 2020. Ad26.COV2.S was a replication-incompetent adenovirus type 26 vector expressing a prefusion-stabilized SARS-CoV-2 spike protein from the original Wuhan strain. TCRbeta CDR3 regions were sequenced with the immunoSEQ Assay. After extraction, genomic DNA underwent amplification by bias-controlled multiplex PCR, followed by high-throughput sequencing. As for the authors' bioinformatics: To quantify the absolute abundance of every unique TCRbeta CDR3 region, sequences were collapsed and filtered. T cell fraction was estimated by normalizing TCRbeta template counts to usable DNA, which was measured by amplifying reference genes present in all nucleated cells. Repertoire TCRs were annotated as SARS-CoV-2-specific by exact matching of V gene, CDR3 amino acid sequence and J gene to a known reactive TCR set. The reference SARS-CoV-2 TCR set was derived from MIRA and filtered for enrichment in COVID-19-positive ImmuneCODE repertoires, a step that removed public or cross-reactive TCRs. Using the MIRA antigens, annotated TCRs were further analysed by specific ORF or by position within an ORF. Breadth was defined as the number of annotated unique rearrangements divided by the total number of unique productive rearrangements, and depth was defined as the summed frequency of the annotated unique rearrangements. TCR breadth was compared between groups using two-sided Wilcoxon rank-sum tests. TCRdb obtained this table from immuneACCESS and retained in-frame rearrangements with V and J assigned. These tables miss some clones; where compared with another copy, unresolved V genes account for less than half of the shortfall, and the remainder is unexplained. V, J and clone size reflect that table, while D and trimming were determined from the DNA. In all, the sample holds about 350,000 clones, and roughly 90% of those were seen once. The biggest ten clones account for 5% of the sample.

According to the germline V gene (reference sequence), CDR1 reads MNHEY and CDR2 reads SMNVEV. The CDR3 spans 13 residues, from the cysteine through the phenylalanine. Just the 39-base CDR3 DNA is kept, in frame starting at base 1. The V and J ends are trimmed by 0 bases and 4 bases, leaving 7 bases between them. Study-wide conclusions, independent of this receptor: Vaccine and placebo recipients had comparable non-spike TCR breadth, which fits with the vaccine containing only spike. The study was not powered to compare responses between vaccine doses or regimens. It was noted by the authors that total T cell responses may have been underestimated by the TCR breadth and depth analyses. Compared with placebo recipients, Ad26.COV2.S recipients showed higher spike-specific TCR breadth (P = 0.0014). After vaccination, spike-specific CD8+ and CD4+ T cell responses were reported to show substantial breadth.

Note on this clone: The antigen it binds to is not known. No per-base quality is available; no much larger clone lies one base away. Other DNA sequences in the same sample also yield this CDR3.

The sample in question was peripheral blood, obtained in a trial of Ad26.COV2.S vaccine versus placebo. The receptor chain draws on TRBV27 and TRBJ2-7; no confident D gene assignment can be made. The clonotype was recovered from a person aged 18-60 years who received the Ad26.COV2.S COVID-19 vaccine or a placebo. The CDR3 reads as follows: CASSLSLGYEQYF. In nucleotides, the sequence is TGTGCCAGCAGTTTATCGTTAGGGTACGAGCAGTACTTC.